The 12 T cell receptor beta chains in this list originate from one sample, sequenced in a study of monozygotic twins with inflammatory bowel disease. TCRdb reanalyzed the 5' RACE reads, giving one entry per CDR3 protein sequence and no DNA. The sample table includes 350,000 to 400,000 distinct CDR3 sequences. The specimen sequenced was blood. The receptors shown here come from a human donor with ulcerative colitis or Crohn's disease, or a healthy co-twin of an affected twin (not recorded which).

The chain employs TRBV5-1 and TRBJ1-1. There are 13 residues in the CDR3. CDR1 and CDR2 (germline): SGHRS, YFSETQ. The CDR3 is CASSLDATAEAFF.

The V and J genes are TRBV21-1 and TRBJ2-1; TCRdb selects TRBD1, and the lack of DNA leaves this call unchecked. TRBV21-1 counts as a pseudogene. There are 17 residues in the CDR3. The CDR3 sequence is CASSKEGDLSSYNEQFF.

The chain employs TRBV19 and TRBJ1-5; TCRdb outputs TRBD1, but without DNA this stays unchecked. The germline gives CDR1 LNHDA, CDR2 SQIVND (reference sequence). The CDR3 has 15 amino acids. The CDR3 spells CASKRERGGNQPQHF.

V and J are TRBV7-9 and TRBJ2-7; the TRBD1 assignment by TCRdb is unverifiable without DNA. Looked up from germline, CDR1 is SEHNR and CDR2 is FQNEAQ (reference sequence). There are 14 residues in the CDR3. CDR3 amino acids: CASSLGTGYDEQYF.

The gene calls are TRBV5-1 and TRBJ1-4; TCRdb designates TRBD1, a call that cannot be tested without DNA. The CDR3 loop spans 16 amino acids. Germline CDR1 and CDR2: SGHRS and YFSETQ. The CDR3 is CASSLAIVRDARKLFF.

The V call is TRBV6-2 or TRBV6-3, the J call TRBJ1-1. This CDR3 is built from 15 residues. Germline V gene data show CDR1 as MNHEY and CDR2 as SVGEGT. This CDR3 is CASSHGGVMNTEAFF.

The rearrangement links TRBV7-2 to TRBJ2-2. Germline assignment: CDR1 SGHTA and CDR2 FQGNSA. The CDR3 sequence is 15 residues long. CDR3 residues: CASTPRGTNTGELFF.

This chain links TRBV18 with TRBJ2-7; checking the TCRdb D call of TRBD1 is not possible without DNA. The CDR3 sequence is 13 residues long. Looked up from germline, CDR1 is KGHSH and CDR2 is LQKENI. CDR3 region: CASSRTGNYEQYF.

This chain links TRBV27 with TRBJ2-7; absent DNA, TCRdb's TRBD1 call cannot be checked. The CDR3 is 15 residues long. Germline V gene data show CDR1 as MNHEY and CDR2 as SMNVEV (reference sequence). CDR3 loop: CASSGVRDRGNEQYF.

The rearrangement uses TRBV4-2 and TRBJ2-5. The CDR3 consists of 13 residues. CDR1 and CDR2 from the germline V gene are LGHNA and YNFKEQ. The CDR3 here is CASSQGQQETQYF.

The chain joins TRBV29-1 to TRBJ2-7; TCRdb indicates TRBD2, and absent DNA this call remains unverified. The CDR3 covers 14 residues. Germline assignment: CDR1 SQVTM and CDR2 ANQGSEA. CDR3 in amino acids: CSVEDSSPLGEQYF.

This chain links TRBV29-1 with TRBJ2-6; TCRdb indicates TRBD1, and absent DNA this call remains unverified. The length of the CDR3 is 19 residues. The germline gives CDR1 SQVTM, CDR2 ANQGSEA. The CDR3 region is CSVEDIGTGNFSGANVLTF.